This TCR beta chain is drawn from a study of cytomegalovirus exposure and HLA in healthy donors (dated by TCRdb to 2016 to 2017). Some background on the complete study: According to an earlier analysis of a few hundred of the donors, 150 million to 200 million T cells yielded some 120 million unique TCR beta sequences and about 280 Gb of sequence data. Genome-wide SNP genotypes for about 60% of the 666 donors were used in a later genetic analysis, which treated that subset as a discovery cohort. The number of donors typed differed by locus, with 629-630 for A, B, C, DRB1 and DQB1, more than 500 for DQA1, 606 for DPA1, and some 440 for DPB1. Along with the approximately 650-subject first cohort, a separate validation cohort of over a hundred different subjects was used. The study used immunosequencing to profile the T cell repertoires of approximately 690 subjects and linked those repertoires to cytomegalovirus serostatus. Rather than drawing on any new phenotypic data, the later analysis identified candidate immune exposures from TCR beta sequences and the way those sequences occurred across donors. HLA typing included class I and class II loci at four-digit resolution. Among several hundred genotyped donors of the cohort, an average of roughly 230,000 unique TCR beta nucleotide sequences was sequenced per donor, of which roughly 17% were non-productive. Donor age, sex, ethnicity and CMV serostatus were collected together with the repertoire data. Of the approximately 400 genotyped donors, roughly 80% were placed in the genetic ancestry cluster associated with self-reported Caucasian donors. Every repertoire in the discovery cohort had been generated on one and the same sequencing platform. Roughly five DR-DQ haplotypes were handled as single units for association and clustering because linkage in the cohort was strong. A later analysis re-analyzed previously published TCR beta repertoires from 666 donors and added high-resolution HLA genotyping to study TCR occurrence patterns. To decide whether each TCR beta V gene segment behaved as functional or pseudogenic, an earlier analysis of approximately 600 of the donors relied on high-throughput TCR beta sequencing. About 300 gigabases of sequencing data and about 92 million unique TCR sequences made up an early release that covered 500 to 650 HLA-typed donors. To predict cytomegalovirus infection status, the study combined high-throughput TCR immunosequencing, statistical association of individual TCRs with disease status, and machine learning. The study was designed to test whether signatures of past pathogen exposure could be identified by cataloging public T cell receptors.

About this clone itself: The clone's antigen remains unknown. Qualities for individual bases were not recorded, and no much larger clone is one base off.

The cohort consisted of 600 to 750 healthy bone marrow donors. All cohort members were sampled while nominally healthy, although unrecorded immune exposures were likely present. The donor tested CMV seronegative, placing the donor among the 350 to 400 seronegative members of the cohort. A peripheral blood sample was provided by each donor, and peripheral blood mononuclear cells were used for TCR beta sequencing. The Qiagen DNeasy Blood Extraction Kit was used to extract genomic DNA from the blood cell samples. Library method: the immunoSEQ multiplex PCR assay. The multiplex PCR relied on a mix of 60 forward primers for TCR Vbeta segments and 13 reverse primers for TCR Jbeta segments. Amplification of the CDR3 region of rearranged TCR beta genes was performed with a multiplex PCR assay on genomic DNA. The Illumina HiSeq System was used to sequence the amplified TCR beta libraries as 87-base-pair reads. In the authors' own workflow: Across the 670 or so repertoires, a later analysis counted tens of millions of unique TCR beta chains, around 11 million of which were shared by at least two donors. To remove PCR and sequencing errors, raw reads were error-corrected and collapsed into unique sequences using a nearest-neighbor algorithm that merged closely related sequences. CDR3 sequences were aligned to IMGT reference sequences to assign V, D and J gene segments. For a sequence to be retained, a match of at least six nucleotides was required to both a V gene segment and a J gene segment. Rearrangements were called productive when the CDR3 lacked stop codons and stayed in frame with V and J; all others were non-productive. CDR3 was defined according to IMGT convention as the region running from the second conserved V-encoded cysteine to the conserved J-encoded phenylalanine. Sequences without an unambiguous match to a single V gene segment were excluded from the earlier analysis of about 600 of the donors. An earlier analysis of 550 to 650 of the donors classified V segments as functional when productive rearrangements were above 56.7% and as segregating when the standard deviation between donors was above 5%. A statistical classification framework was built to diagnose cytomegalovirus status from the catalog of TCR beta chain sequences. V and J gene assignment, in a later analysis, came from comparing TCR nucleotide sequences with IMGT/GENE-DB human TR gene sequences. In a later analysis, CDR3 sequences and most-parsimonious VDJ recombination scenarios were assigned using the TCRdist pipeline. In a later analysis, each TCR beta chain was defined by its CDR3 amino acid sequence together with its V-gene family, and reads without a unique V-gene family were excluded. To address suspected cross-contamination and a sequencing artifact, a later analysis removed a few hundred highly shared, low-generation-probability nucleotide sequences. In a later analysis, a clonal expansion index for each public chain was calculated from normalized within-repertoire ranks of inferred template counts. A later analysis computed generation probabilities with a VDJ recombination model fitted to out-of-frame rearrangements, and checked the results against IGoR. Hypergeometric tests were used in a later analysis to score TCR-TCR, TCR-HLA and TCR-CMV co-occurrence, with a repertoire-size bias correction applied to the TCR pairs. In a later analysis, false discovery rates were estimated by permuting HLA or CMV assignments 20 times. In a later analysis, co-occurring TCRs were grouped using DBSCAN, with TCRdist sequence similarity added in when clustering inside HLA-allele-positive subsets. Repertoires with fewer than 30,000 or more than 120,000 public chains were left out of co-occurrence clustering, as were four to six repertoires with anomalous nucleotide sharing. TCRdb retrieved this table from immuneACCESS and kept in-frame rearrangements only. Not all clones are present; in checked studies, unresolved V genes account for under half, and no reason is known for the remainder. From that table come the V and J calls and clone size; the DNA was used to work out D and trimming. In all, the sample holds 150,000 to 250,000 clones, and around three quarters of those were seen once. The biggest ten clones account for 1.5% to 2% of the sample.

Findings and caveats that apply to the study as a whole: A group of highly shared sequence variants was considered likely to be a technical artifact of the sequencing pipeline. A further reported finding was that TCR beta sequences accurately predicted the HLA-A and HLA-B alleles for most subjects in the first cohort. According to a later analysis, parvovirus B19, influenza, CMV and Epstein-Barr virus appeared linked to several top co-occurrence clusters. A few of the identified cytomegalovirus-associated TCR beta chains were confirmed in vitro to be specific for cytomegalovirus antigens. Some IMGT-functional V segments, including TRBV6-2 and TRBV6-3, could not be distinguished by the 87-base-pair reads and were therefore excluded. Most CMV-associated TCR beta chains appeared to be HLA-restricted in a later analysis, and the HLA associations seemed to be driven largely by CMV exposure. Compared with equally common non-associated chains, HLA-associated TCR beta chains in a later analysis were more clonally expanded and had lower generation probabilities. Linkage disequilibrium might explain the correlated functional status among segregating V segments, but an unknown experimental factor could not be ruled out. An earlier analysis of around 600 of the donors showed that most TCR beta V segments appeared in productive rearrangements either about 90% or about 30% of the time, which broadly matched IMGT annotations. Assigning TCR associations to individual alleles was difficult when HLA alleles, especially DR and DQ, strongly co-occurred. Presence/absence analyses assumed roughly uniform sequencing depth across donors, an assumption that may not hold. Because counts were too low, seventeen rarely observed V segments, including chromosome 9 orphons, were excluded from the earlier analysis of under 650 of the donors. At a false discovery rate of 0.05, a later analysis linked around 15,000 TCR beta sequences to specific HLA alleles. According to a later analysis, TCR association rates differed among HLA loci, with DRB1 alleles showing the most associated TCRs and HLA-C alleles showing the fewest. In a later genetic analysis, a missense DCLRE1C variant was associated with V-gene and J-gene trimming of TCR beta chains, and the association was replicated in an independent cohort. While some public TCRs were present in many individuals, most TCR sequences turned up only very rarely across donors. The cohort was sequenced for TCR beta chains only, and without alpha or paired-chain data the features that could be detected were limited. In a later genetic analysis, fewer N-insertions in productive TCRs were reported among donors in an Asian-associated ancestry cluster than the approximately 670-donor mean. Because HLA typing was missing for some donors at each locus, association tests included only the typed subset. The authors suggested that the approach could potentially be generalized to other disease states and immunological phenotypes. A total of some 180 TCR beta chains were listed by the study as associated with cytomegalovirus. In both the original and validation cohorts, the classifier was reported to diagnose cytomegalovirus status with high specificity and sensitivity. For the cohort, immune exposure information was limited to CMV serostatus.

V is reduced by 6 bases and J by 6 bases, leaving a spacing of 15 bases between them. From the cysteine through the phenylalanine, the CDR3 covers 13 amino acids. Here the CDR3 DNA is all that survives: 39 bases in frame from base 1. From a lookup of the germline V gene, CDR1 and CDR2 are MGHDK and SYGVNS. The sequence derives from a man under 40 in good health and CMV-seronegative. The receptor chain draws on TRBV25-1 and TRBJ2-7; a weak D assignment points to TRBD2 (5 bases agree). What was sequenced was PBMCs. The CDR3 region has the sequence CASSAAGLFEQYF. The sequence in DNA is TGTGCCAGCAGCGCCGCGGGCCTTTTCGAGCAGTACTTC.